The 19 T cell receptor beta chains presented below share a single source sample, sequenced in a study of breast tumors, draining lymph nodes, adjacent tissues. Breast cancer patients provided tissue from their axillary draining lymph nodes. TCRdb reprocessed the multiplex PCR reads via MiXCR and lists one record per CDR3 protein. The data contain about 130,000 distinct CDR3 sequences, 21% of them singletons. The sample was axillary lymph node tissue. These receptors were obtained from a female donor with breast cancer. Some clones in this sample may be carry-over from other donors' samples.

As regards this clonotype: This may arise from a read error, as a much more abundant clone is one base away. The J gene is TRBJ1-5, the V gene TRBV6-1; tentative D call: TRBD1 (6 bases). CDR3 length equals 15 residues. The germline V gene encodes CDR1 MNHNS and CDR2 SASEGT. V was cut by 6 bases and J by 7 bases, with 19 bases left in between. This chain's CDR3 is CASRRTGKGVQPQHF. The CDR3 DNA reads TGTGCCAGCAGGCGAACAGGGAAGGGAGTACAGCCCCAGCATTTT.

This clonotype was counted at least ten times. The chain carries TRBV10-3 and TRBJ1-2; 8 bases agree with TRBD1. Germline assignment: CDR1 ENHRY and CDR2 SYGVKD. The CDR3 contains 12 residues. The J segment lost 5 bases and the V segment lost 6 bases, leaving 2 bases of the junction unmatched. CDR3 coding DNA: TGTGCCATCAGGGGGACAGGATATGGCTACACCTTC. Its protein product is CAIRGTGYGYTF.

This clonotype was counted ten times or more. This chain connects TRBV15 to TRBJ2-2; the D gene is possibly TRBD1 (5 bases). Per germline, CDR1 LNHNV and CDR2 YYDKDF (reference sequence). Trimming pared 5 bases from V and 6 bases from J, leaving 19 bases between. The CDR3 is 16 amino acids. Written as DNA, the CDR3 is TGTGCCACCAGCCGACTCAGGGTTAATTACGCCGGGGAGCTGTTTTTT. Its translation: CATSRLRVNYAGELFF.

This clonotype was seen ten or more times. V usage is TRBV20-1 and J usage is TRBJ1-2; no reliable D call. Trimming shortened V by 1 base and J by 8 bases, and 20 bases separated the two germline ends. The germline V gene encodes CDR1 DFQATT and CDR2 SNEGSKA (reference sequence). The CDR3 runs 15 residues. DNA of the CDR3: TGCAGTGCTAGAGCTGCATTGGCAGGCCTAAGGGGCTACACCTTC. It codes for CSARAALAGLRGYTF.

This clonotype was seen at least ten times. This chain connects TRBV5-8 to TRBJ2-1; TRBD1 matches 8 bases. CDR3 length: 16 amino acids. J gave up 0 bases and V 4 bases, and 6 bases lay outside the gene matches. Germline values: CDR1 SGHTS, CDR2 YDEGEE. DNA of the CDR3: TGTGCCAGCAGCCCGTCCGGGACAGGCTCCTACAATGAGCAGTTCTTC. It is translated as CASSPSGTGSYNEQFF.

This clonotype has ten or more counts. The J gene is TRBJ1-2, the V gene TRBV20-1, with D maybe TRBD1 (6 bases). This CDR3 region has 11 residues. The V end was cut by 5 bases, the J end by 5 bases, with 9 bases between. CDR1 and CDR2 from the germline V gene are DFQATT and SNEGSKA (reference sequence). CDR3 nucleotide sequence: TGCAGTGCTGAGGGGGTATATGGCTACACCTTC. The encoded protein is CSAEGVYGYTF.

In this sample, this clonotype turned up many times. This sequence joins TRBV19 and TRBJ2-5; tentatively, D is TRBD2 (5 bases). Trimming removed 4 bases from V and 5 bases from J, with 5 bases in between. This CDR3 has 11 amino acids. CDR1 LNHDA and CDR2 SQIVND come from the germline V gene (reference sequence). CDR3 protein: CASSTGETQYF. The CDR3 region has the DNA TGTGCCAGTAGTACGGGGGAGACCCAGTACTTC.

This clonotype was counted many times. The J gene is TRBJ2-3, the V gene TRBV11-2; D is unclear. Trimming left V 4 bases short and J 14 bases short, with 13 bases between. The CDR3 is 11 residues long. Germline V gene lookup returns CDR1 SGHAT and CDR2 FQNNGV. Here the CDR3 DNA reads TGTGCCAGCAGCTCTCCGGGCGTCCGGTATTTT. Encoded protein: CASSSPGVRYF.

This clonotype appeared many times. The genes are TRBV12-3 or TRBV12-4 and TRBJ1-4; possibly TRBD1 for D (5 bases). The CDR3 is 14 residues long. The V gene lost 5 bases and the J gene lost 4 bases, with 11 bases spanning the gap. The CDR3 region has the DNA TGTGCCAGCAGTCGCTTCGACAGTAATGAAAAACTGTTTTTT. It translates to CASSRFDSNEKLFF.

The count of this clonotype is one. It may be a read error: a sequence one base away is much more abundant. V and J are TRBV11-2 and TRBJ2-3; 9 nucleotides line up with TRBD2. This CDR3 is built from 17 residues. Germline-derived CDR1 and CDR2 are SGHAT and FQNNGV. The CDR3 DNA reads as TGTGCCAGCAGCTTATGGTTGCGGGAGGGCAGCACAGTTACGCAGTATTTT. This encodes CASSLWLREGSTVTQYF.

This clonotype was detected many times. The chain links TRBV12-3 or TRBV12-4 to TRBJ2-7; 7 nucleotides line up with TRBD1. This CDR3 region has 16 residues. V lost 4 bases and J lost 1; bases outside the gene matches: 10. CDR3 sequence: CASSSLQGIISYEQYF. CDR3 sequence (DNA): TGTGCCAGCAGTTCATTACAGGGGATTATTTCCTACGAGCAGTACTTC.

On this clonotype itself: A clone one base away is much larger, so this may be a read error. CDR3 protein: CASSLEGSRVSVQYF. CDR3 bases: TGTGCCAGCAGTCTCGAAGGCAGCCGTGTTAGTGTGCAGTACTTC. The V and J genes are TRBV12-3 or TRBV12-4 and TRBJ2-7; D call uncertain. There are 15 residues in the CDR3. With 5 bases removed from V and 9 bases from J, the gap between germline ends came to 23 bases.

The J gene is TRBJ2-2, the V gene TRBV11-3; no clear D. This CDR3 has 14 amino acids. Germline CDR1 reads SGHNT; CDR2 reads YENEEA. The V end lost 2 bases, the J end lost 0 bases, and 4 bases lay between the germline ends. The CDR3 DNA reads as TGTGCCAGCAGCTTATACTCGAACACCGGGGAGCTGTTTTTT. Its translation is CASSLYSNTGELFF. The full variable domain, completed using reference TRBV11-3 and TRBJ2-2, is EAGVVQSPRYKIIEKKQPVAFWCNPISGHNTLYWYLQNLGQGPELLIRYENEEAVDDSQLPKDRFSAERLKGVDSTLKIQPAELGDSAVYLCASSLYSNTGELFFGEGSRLTVL.

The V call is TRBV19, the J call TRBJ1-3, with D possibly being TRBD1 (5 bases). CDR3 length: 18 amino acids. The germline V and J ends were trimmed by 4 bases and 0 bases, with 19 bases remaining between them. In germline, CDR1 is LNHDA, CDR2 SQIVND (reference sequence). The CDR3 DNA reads TGTGCCAGTAGTACGCGTTGGTCCGGGGCTCTCTCTGGAAACACCATATATTTT. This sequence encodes CASSTRWSGALSGNTIYF.

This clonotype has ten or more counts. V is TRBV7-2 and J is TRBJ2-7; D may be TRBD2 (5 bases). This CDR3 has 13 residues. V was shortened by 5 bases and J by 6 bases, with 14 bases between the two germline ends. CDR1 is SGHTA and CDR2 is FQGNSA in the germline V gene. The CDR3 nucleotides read TGTGCCAGCAGCCCCCGGGCGGGCCTCGAGCAGTACTTC. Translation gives CASSPRAGLEQYF.

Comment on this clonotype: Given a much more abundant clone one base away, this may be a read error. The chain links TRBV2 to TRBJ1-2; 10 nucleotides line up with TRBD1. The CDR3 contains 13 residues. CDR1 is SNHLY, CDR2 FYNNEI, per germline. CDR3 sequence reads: CAIGQGVTYDYTF. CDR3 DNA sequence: TGTGCCATTGGACAGGGGGTTACCTATGACTACACCTTC.

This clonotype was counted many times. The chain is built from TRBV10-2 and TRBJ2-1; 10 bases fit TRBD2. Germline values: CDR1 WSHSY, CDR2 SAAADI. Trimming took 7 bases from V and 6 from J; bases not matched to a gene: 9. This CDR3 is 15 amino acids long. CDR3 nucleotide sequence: TGCGCCAGCACCGCTCTAGCGGGAGTGGGCAATGAGCAGTTCTTC. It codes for CASTALAGVGNEQFF.

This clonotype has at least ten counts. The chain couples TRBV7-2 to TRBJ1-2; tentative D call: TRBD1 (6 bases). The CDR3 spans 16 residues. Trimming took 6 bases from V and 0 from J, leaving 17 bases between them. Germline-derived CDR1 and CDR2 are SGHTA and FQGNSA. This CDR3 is CASSVVGTTSNYGYTF. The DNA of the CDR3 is TGTGCCAGCAGTGTCGTAGGGACAACTTCTAACTATGGCTACACCTTC.

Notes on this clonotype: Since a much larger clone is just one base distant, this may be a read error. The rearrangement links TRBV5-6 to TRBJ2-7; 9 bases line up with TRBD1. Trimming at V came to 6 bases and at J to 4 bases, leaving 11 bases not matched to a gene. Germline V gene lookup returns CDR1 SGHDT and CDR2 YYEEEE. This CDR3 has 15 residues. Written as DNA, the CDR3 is TGTGCCAGCACCCTATGGGACAGGGATTTTTACGAGCAGTACTTC. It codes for CASTLWDRDFYEQYF.